This TCR beta chain was identified in a study of T-cell reconstitution after alpha-beta-depleted transplantation in children. This clonotype was picked up a small number of times. A TCRbeta library incorporating unique molecular identifiers was prepared. Each CDR3 protein is one row after TCRdb ran MiXCR on the PCR reads. This sample carries roughly 420,000 distinct CDR3 sequences, 15% to 20% of them seen once, and the ten largest clones take roughly 27%. The CDR3 loop spans 13 amino acids. V gave up 4 bases and J gave up 9 bases, with 16 bases separating them. The germline V gene encodes CDR1 LGHDT and CDR2 YNNKEL (reference sequence).

The material sequenced was PBMCs, mostly from graft donor cells, taken 360 days after TCRalphabeta/CD19-depleted stem cell transplant. The chain links TRBV3-1 to TRBJ2-7; D is unclear. The receptor comes from a boy less than two years old who had a stem cell transplant for Wiskott-Aldrich syndrome, so the T cells may come from the graft donor. The CDR3 region is CASSRKGRTVQYF. The CDR3 DNA reads TGTGCCAGCAGCCGAAAGGGTAGAACGGTGCAGTACTTC.